Following are 22 T cell receptor beta chains from one sample sequenced in a study of T-cell reconstitution after alpha-beta-depleted transplantation in children. As it was prepared, the TCRbeta library received unique molecular identifiers. TCRdb independently ran MiXCR on the PCR reads; one entry per CDR3 protein. The table shows hundreds of thousands of distinct CDR3 sequences, with about 10% occurring only once. The specimen comprised PBMCs from the stem cell graft donor, sampled from the stem cell graft. The receptors here all came from a human donor who donated a stem cell graft to a child with acute myeloid leukemia.

Many counts were recorded for this clonotype. This chain connects TRBV3-1 to TRBJ2-5; TRBD2 might be the D (6 bases). Germline V gives CDR1 LGHDT, CDR2 YNNKEL (reference sequence). Trimming shortened V by 1 base and J by 5 bases, and 11 bases separated the two germline ends. The CDR3 consists of 14 residues. In DNA form, the CDR3 reads TGTGCCAGCAGCCAAGGGGGAGGACGGGAGACCCAGTACTTC. Translating gives CASSQGGGRETQYF.

This clonotype turned up a few times. The rearrangement uses TRBV14 and TRBJ2-1, with D hard to call. The CDR3 has 14 residues. V was pared by 3 bases and J by 2 bases, with 8 bases between. CDR1 is SGHDN, CDR2 FVKESK, per germline. The CDR3 region has the DNA TGTGCCAGCAGCCACCTTGGCGCCTACAATGAGCAGTTCTTC. It codes for CASSHLGAYNEQFF.

V gene TRBV7-9 combines with J gene TRBJ2-1; 12 nucleotides agree with TRBD2. This CDR3 comprises 16 residues. Unmatched junction bases numbered 5, after V lost 5 bases and J lost 3 bases. The V gene's germline CDR1 is SEHNR and CDR2 FQNEAQ (reference sequence). The DNA of the CDR3 is TGTGCCAGCAGCGCGAGGACTAGCGGGGACTACAATGAGCAGTTCTTC. It yields the protein CASSARTSGDYNEQFF. Full variable domain (remainder filled in from reference TRBV7-9 and TRBJ2-1): DTGVSQNPRHKITKRGQNVTFRCDPISEHNRLYWYRQTLGQGPEFLTYFQNEAQLEKSRLLSDRFSAERPKGSFSTLEIQRTEQGDSAMYLCASSARTSGDYNEQFFGPGTRLTVL.

There are a few counts of this clonotype. The J gene is TRBJ1-2, the V gene TRBV7-2; D unresolved. The germline V gene has CDR1 SGHTA and CDR2 FQGNSA. V shed 5 bases and J shed 5 bases, with 12 bases lying between them. CDR3 length: 13 residues. DNA of the CDR3: TGTGCCAGCAGCCCGGGATTTTGGTATGGCTACACCTTC. It specifies CASSPGFWYGYTF. The full variable domain, in which reference TRBV7-2 and TRBJ1-2 provide the parts outside the CDR3, is GAGVSQSPSNKVTEKGKDVELRCDPISGHTALYWYRQSLGQGLEFLIYFQGNSAPDKSGLPSDRFSAERTGGSVSTLTIQRTQQEDSAVYLCASSPGFWYGYTFGSGTRLTVV.

This clonotype was observed a few times. This rearrangement joins TRBV9 to TRBJ1-1; D is ambiguous. CDR1 is SGDLS, CDR2 YYNGEE, per germline. Between the trimmed V and J ends, which lost 3 bases and 1 base, there was a span of 10 bases. This CDR3 region has 14 residues. CDR3 bases: TGTGCCAGCAGCGCCTGGTCAGAGAACACTGAAGCTTTCTTT. Residues: CASSAWSENTEAFF.

The sample holds a few counts of this clonotype. The chain joins TRBV4-1 to TRBJ2-1, with D maybe TRBD2 (5 bases). Trimming removed 5 bases at V and 4 bases at J, with 12 bases between. The CDR3 extends over 14 amino acids. Germline CDR1 is MGHRA and CDR2 is YSYEKL. CDR3 nucleotides: TGCGCCAGCAGCGAGGGCCCCTTATACAATGAGCAGTTCTTC. This gives the protein CASSEGPLYNEQFF.

This clonotype was seen many times. The chain couples TRBV20-1 to TRBJ2-7; 11 positions match TRBD1. The CDR3 spans 14 residues. From germline, CDR1 is DFQATT and CDR2 SNEGSKA (reference sequence). V was clipped by 1 base and J by 3 bases; unmatched bases: 2. CDR3 nucleotides: TGCAGTGCTAGAGTAGGGACAGGGGGCTACGAGCAGTACTTC. It yields the protein CSARVGTGGYEQYF.

There are a few counts of this clonotype. The chain joins TRBV10-3 to TRBJ2-1, with TRBD2 as a possible D gene (6 bases). Trimming removed 11 bases at V and 3 bases at J, with 20 bases between. The CDR3 is 15 amino acids. Germline lookup yields CDR1 ENHRY and CDR2 SYGVKD. The CDR3 sequence is CAPLSWRAVYNEQFF. The CDR3 DNA reads TGTGCCCCCCTTTCCTGGAGGGCCGTCTACAATGAGCAGTTCTTC.

This clonotype has only a few counts. This sequence joins TRBV7-2 and TRBJ2-3; TRBD1 is a possible D gene (6 bases). The germline CDR1 and CDR2 sequences are SGHTA and FQGNSA. The CDR3 length is 17 residues. V lost 0 bases, J lost 0 bases, and 13 bases lay in between. This CDR3 is CASSLAWGRPSTDTQYF. CDR3 DNA: TGTGCCAGCAGCTTAGCGTGGGGGCGACCTAGCACAGATACGCAGTATTTT.

This chain joins TRBV29-1 and TRBJ2-1, with D unclear. Trimming pared 7 bases from V and 7 bases from J, leaving 8 bases between. Germline V gene lookup returns CDR1 SQVTM and CDR2 ANQGSEA. The CDR3 covers 10 residues. The CDR3 loop is CSAAPNEQFF. In DNA, the CDR3 is TGCAGCGCTGCCCCAAATGAGCAGTTCTTC.

This clonotype was seen more than once but under ten times. V is TRBV29-1 and J is TRBJ1-2; no reliable D call. From germline, CDR1 is SQVTM and CDR2 ANQGSEA. This CDR3 contains 13 residues. V was pared by 3 bases and J by 4 bases, with 12 bases between. The DNA for the CDR3 is TGCAGCGTTGATTCGGCTAGGTTCTATGGCTACACCTTC. This encodes CSVDSARFYGYTF.

The table lists this clonotype with a few counts. The chain carries TRBV20-1 and TRBJ2-3; 10 bases align to TRBD1. Germline-derived CDR1 and CDR2 are DFQATT and SNEGSKA (reference sequence). V shed 6 bases, J shed 3 bases, and the junction held 21 bases outside the gene matches. The CDR3 is 19 residues long. As DNA, the CDR3 is TGCAGTGCCACAAACCTGGGGGAAACCGGGACAGGGGAAACAGATACGCAGTATTTT. This codes for CSATNLGETGTGETDTQYF.

This clonotype was recorded a few times. The rearrangement joins TRBV9 to TRBJ2-1; D may be TRBD1 (5 bases). Per the germline V gene, CDR1 is SGDLS and CDR2 is YYNGEE. This CDR3 has 17 residues. Trimming shortened V by 0 bases and J by 7 bases, and 20 bases separated the two germline ends. For the CDR3, the DNA is TGTGCCAGCAGCGTAGCTCTCCAGGGCAACGGTGGGAATGAGCAGTTCTTC. This sequence encodes CASSVALQGNGGNEQFF.

V usage is TRBV12-3 or TRBV12-4 and J usage is TRBJ2-1, with 8 nucleotides matching TRBD2. CDR3 size: 17 residues. The junction had 15 bases not matched to a gene; V was cut back by 5 bases and J by 6 bases. The CDR3 protein is CASSLGPGTSRGNEQFF. Here the CDR3 DNA reads TGTGCCAGCAGTCTGGGTCCCGGGACTAGTCGTGGCAATGAGCAGTTCTTC.

This clonotype was counted ten times or more. The chain joins TRBV7-9 to TRBJ2-2; the match to TRBD2 covers 11 bases. Germline V lookup: CDR1 SEHNR, CDR2 FQNEAQ (reference sequence). The length of the CDR3 is 17 residues. Unmatched junction bases numbered 5, after V lost 1 base and J lost 4 bases. The CDR3 nucleotides read TGTGCCAGCAGCTTAGTAAGACTAGCGGGAACCACCGGGGAGCTGTTTTTT. It codes for CASSLVRLAGTTGELFF.

The chain recombines TRBV25-1 with TRBJ2-7; 7 nucleotides agree with TRBD1. In germline, CDR1 is MGHDK, CDR2 SYGVNS. This CDR3 has 14 residues. V lost 4 bases to trimming and J lost 6 bases; unmatched junction nucleotides: 9. Here the CDR3 DNA reads TGTGCCAGCAGTGGGGTAGGGGGCAGCGGCGAGCAGTACTTC. This codes for CASSGVGGSGEQYF.

The chain combines TRBV9 with TRBJ2-3, with D possibly being TRBD2 (7 bases). The length of the CDR3 is 16 residues. Germline V gives CDR1 SGDLS, CDR2 YYNGEE. Trimming stripped 0 bases from V and 2 bases from J, with 13 bases between. The CDR3 region is CASSVAGGGATDTQYF. CDR3 DNA: TGTGCCAGCAGCGTAGCTGGCGGGGGCGCCACAGATACGCAGTATTTT.

CDR3 loop: CSAREGIRETQYF. CDR3 DNA: TGCAGTGCTAGAGAAGGGATCCGGGAGACCCAGTACTTC. This chain connects TRBV20-1 to TRBJ2-5; D ambiguous. V lost 0 bases and J 5 bases, leaving 10 bases between the germline ends. Germline CDR1 is DFQATT and CDR2 is SNEGSKA (reference sequence). The CDR3 is 13 amino acids.

V is TRBV20-1 and J is TRBJ2-7; D might be TRBD1 or TRBD2, each matching 6 bases. The CDR3 sequence is 14 residues long. From germline, CDR1 is DFQATT and CDR2 SNEGSKA (reference sequence). V shed 2 bases and J shed 4 bases, with 15 bases lying between them. Here the CDR3 DNA reads TGCAGTGCTAGACTCCCCGGGGGCGGGTACGAGCAGTACTTC. Residues: CSARLPGGGYEQYF.

This chain links TRBV4-3 with TRBJ2-3; the D is unclear. Germline-derived CDR1 and CDR2 are LGHNA and YSLEER. This CDR3 comprises 16 residues. Trimming took 0 bases from V and 0 from J, leaving 10 bases between them. As DNA, the CDR3 is TGCGCCAGCAGCCAAGAAGCGACCCGCAGCACAGATACGCAGTATTTT. Its protein is CASSQEATRSTDTQYF.

This clonotype was observed many times. V is TRBV6-5 and J is TRBJ2-5, with 9 nucleotides matching TRBD2. Looked up from germline, CDR1 is MNHEY and CDR2 is SVGAGI. V gave up 2 bases and J gave up 1 base; unmatched junction bases: 5. The CDR3 is made up of 16 amino acids. CDR3 in DNA: TGTGCCAGCAGTTACCTGGCTAGCGGGGTCCAAGAGACCCAGTACTTC. Its translation is CASSYLASGVQETQYF.

There are many counts of this clonotype. The chain has TRBV5-1 and TRBJ2-1; possibly TRBD2 for D (6 bases). V dropped 2 bases and J dropped 3 bases, with 18 bases sitting between them. CDR3 length: 17 residues. The V gene's germline CDR1 is SGHRS and CDR2 YFSETQ. DNA of the CDR3: TGCGCCAGCAGCTTCGGGGGAAGGGACTCCTACTACAATGAGCAGTTCTTC. Its translation is CASSFGGRDSYYNEQFF.